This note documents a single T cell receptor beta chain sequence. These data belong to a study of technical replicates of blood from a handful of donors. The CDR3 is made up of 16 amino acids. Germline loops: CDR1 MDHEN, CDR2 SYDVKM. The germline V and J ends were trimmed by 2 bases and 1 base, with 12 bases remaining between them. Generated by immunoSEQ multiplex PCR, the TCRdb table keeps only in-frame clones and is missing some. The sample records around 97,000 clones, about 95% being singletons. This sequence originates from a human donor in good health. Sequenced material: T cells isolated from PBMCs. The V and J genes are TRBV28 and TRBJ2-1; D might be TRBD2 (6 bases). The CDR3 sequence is CASSLGSGESYNEQFF. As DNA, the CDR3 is TGTGCCAGCAGTTTAGGGTCGGGAGAATCCTACAATGAGCAGTTCTTC.